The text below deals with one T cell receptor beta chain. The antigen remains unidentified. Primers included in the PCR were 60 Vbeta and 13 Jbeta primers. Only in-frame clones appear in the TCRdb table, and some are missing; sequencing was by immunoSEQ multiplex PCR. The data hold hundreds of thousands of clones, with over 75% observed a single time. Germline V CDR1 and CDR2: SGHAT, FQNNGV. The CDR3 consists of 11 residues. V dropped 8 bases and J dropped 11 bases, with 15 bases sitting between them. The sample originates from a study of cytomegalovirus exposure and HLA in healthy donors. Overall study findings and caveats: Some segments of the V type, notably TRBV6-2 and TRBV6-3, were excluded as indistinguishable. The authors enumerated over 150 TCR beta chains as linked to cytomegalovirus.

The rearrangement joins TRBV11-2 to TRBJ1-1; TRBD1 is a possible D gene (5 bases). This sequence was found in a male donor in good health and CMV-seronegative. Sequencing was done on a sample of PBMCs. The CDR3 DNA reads TGTGCCAGCTCGACAGCTTTCAGGGCTTTCTTT. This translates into CASSTAFRAFF.